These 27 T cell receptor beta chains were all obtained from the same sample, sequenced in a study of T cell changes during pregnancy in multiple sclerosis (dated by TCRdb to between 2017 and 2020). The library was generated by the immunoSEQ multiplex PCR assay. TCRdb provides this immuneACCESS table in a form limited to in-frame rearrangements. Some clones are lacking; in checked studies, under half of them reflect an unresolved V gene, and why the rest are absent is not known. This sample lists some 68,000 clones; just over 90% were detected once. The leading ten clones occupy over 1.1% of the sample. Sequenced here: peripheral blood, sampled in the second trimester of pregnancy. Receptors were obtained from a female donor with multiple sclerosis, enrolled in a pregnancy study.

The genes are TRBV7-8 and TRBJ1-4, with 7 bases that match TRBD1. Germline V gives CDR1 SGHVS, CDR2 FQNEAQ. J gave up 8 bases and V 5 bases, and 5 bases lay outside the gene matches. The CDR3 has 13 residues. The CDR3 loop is CASSRGTAEKLFF. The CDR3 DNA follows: TGTGCCAGCAGCCGAGGGACAGCCGAAAAACTGTTTTTT.

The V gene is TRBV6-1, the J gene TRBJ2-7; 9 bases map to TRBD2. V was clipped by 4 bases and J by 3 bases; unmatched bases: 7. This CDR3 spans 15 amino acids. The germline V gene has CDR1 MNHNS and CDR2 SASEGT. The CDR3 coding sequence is TGTGCCAGCAGTGGGGTAGCGGGAGCGGTCTACGAGCAGTACTTC. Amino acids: CASSGVAGAVYEQYF.

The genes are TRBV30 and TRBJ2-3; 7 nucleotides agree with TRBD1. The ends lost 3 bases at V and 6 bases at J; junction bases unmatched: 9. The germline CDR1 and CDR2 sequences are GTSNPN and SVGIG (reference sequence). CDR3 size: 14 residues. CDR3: CAWRIQGLIDTQYF. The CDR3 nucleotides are TGTGCCTGGAGGATACAGGGGCTGATTGATACGCAGTATTTT.

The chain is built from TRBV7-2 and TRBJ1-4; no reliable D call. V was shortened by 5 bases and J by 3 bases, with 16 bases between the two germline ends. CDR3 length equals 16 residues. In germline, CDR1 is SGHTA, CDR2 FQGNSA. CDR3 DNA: TGTGCCAGCAGCCGCAATTCCCCGGGTTCTAATGAAAAACTGTTTTTT. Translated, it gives CASSRNSPGSNEKLFF.

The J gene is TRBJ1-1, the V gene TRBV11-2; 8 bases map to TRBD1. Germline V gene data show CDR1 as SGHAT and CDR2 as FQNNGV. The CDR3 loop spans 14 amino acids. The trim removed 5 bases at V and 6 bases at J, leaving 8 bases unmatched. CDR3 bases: TGTGCCAGCAGCCGCATTGGGACAGGCCCTGAAGCTTTCTTT. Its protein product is CASSRIGTGPEAFF.

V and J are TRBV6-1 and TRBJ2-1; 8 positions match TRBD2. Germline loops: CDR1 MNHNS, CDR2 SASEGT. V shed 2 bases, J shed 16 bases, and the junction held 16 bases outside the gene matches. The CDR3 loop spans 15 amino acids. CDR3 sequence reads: CASSESVGVRGGSFF. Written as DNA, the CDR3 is TGTGCCAGCAGTGAATCGGTTGGAGTACGGGGGGGCAGTTTCTTC.

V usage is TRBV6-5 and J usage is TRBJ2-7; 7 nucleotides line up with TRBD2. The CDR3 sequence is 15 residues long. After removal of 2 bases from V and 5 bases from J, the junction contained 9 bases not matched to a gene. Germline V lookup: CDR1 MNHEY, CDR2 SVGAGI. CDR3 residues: CASSYGGGSSNEQYF. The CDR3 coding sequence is TGTGCCAGCAGTTACGGGGGAGGGAGCAGCAACGAGCAGTACTTC.

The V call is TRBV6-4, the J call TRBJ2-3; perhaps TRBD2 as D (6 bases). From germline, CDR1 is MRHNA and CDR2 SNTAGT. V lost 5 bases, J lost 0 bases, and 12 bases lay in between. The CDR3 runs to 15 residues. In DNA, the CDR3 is TGTGCCAGCAGTTTAACGGAGGGTAGCACAGATACGCAGTATTTT. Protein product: CASSLTEGSTDTQYF.

The CDR3 region has the DNA TGTGCCAGCAGCTTGCAGGGACAGGTCTACTACGAGCAGTACTTC. Amino acids: CASSLQGQVYYEQYF. This chain joins TRBV5-8 and TRBJ2-7, with 8 bases identical to TRBD1. Germline CDR1 SGHTS, CDR2 YDEGEE. The CDR3 extends over 15 amino acids. After removal of 1 base from V and 3 bases from J, the junction contained 6 bases not matched to a gene.

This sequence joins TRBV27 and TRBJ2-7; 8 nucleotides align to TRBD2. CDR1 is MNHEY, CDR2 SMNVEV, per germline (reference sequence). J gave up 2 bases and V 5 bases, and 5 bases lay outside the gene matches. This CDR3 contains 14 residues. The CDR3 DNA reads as TGTGCCAGCAGTCCGGGGGGGGGAACCTACGAGCAGTACTTC. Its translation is CASSPGGGTYEQYF.

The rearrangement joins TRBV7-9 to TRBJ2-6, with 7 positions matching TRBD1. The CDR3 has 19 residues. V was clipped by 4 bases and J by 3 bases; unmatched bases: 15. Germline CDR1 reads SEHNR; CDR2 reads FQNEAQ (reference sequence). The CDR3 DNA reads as TGTGCCAGCAGCTCCGCAGGGACAGCTAGAGAGTATGGGGCCAACGTCCTGACTTTC. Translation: CASSSAGTAREYGANVLTF.

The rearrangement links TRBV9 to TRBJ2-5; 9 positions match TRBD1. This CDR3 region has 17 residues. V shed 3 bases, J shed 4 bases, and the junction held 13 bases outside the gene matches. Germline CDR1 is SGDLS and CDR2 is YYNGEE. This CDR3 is CASSERDRALTSETQYF. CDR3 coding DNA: TGTGCCAGCAGCGAGAGGGACAGGGCATTGACTTCAGAGACCCAGTACTTC.

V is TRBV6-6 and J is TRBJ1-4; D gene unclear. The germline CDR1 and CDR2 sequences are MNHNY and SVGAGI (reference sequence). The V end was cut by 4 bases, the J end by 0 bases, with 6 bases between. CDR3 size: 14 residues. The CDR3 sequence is CASSSDSTNEKLFF. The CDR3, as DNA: TGTGCCAGCAGTTCAGACTCAACTAATGAAAAACTGTTTTTT.

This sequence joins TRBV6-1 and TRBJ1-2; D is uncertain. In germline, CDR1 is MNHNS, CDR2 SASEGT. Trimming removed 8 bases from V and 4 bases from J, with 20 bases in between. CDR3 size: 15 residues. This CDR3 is CASLAATGSTYGYTF. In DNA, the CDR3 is TGTGCCAGCCTTGCGGCTACCGGGAGTACCTATGGCTACACCTTC.

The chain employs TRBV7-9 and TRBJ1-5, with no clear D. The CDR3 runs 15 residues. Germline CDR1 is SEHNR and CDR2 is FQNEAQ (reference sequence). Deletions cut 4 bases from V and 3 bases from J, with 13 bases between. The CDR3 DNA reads TGTGCCAGCAGCTCCCACGGACTGATCAATCAGCCCCAGCATTTT. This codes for CASSSHGLINQPQHF.

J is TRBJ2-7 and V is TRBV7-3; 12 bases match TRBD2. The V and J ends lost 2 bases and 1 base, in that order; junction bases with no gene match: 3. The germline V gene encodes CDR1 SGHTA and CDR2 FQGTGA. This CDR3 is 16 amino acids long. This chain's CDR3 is CASSLPGLAGSYEQYF. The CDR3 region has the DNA TGTGCCAGCAGCTTACCCGGACTAGCGGGGTCCTACGAGCAGTACTTC.

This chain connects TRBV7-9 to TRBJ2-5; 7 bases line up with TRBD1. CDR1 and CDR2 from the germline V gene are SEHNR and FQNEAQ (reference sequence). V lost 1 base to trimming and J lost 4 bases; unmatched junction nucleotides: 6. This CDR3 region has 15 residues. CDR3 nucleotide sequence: TGTGCCAGCAGCTTAGTACAGGGGAGAGTAGAGACCCAGTACTTC. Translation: CASSLVQGRVETQYF. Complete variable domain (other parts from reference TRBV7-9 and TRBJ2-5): DTGVSQNPRHKITKRGQNVTFRCDPISEHNRLYWYRQTLGQGPEFLTYFQNEAQLEKSRLLSDRFSAERPKGSFSTLEIQRTEQGDSAMYLCASSLVQGRVETQYFGPGTRLLVL.

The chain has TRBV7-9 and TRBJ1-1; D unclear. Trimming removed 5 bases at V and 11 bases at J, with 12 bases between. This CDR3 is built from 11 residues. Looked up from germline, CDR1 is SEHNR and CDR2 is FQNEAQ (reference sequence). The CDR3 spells CASSRLGPAFF. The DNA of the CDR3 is TGTGCCAGCAGCAGACTGGGTCCGGCTTTCTTT.

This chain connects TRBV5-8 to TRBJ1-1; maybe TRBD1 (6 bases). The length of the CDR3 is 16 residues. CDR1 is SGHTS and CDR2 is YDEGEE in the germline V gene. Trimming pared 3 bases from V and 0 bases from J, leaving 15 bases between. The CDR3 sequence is CASSSGQSRLNTEAFF. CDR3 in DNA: TGTGCCAGCAGCTCCGGACAGTCTAGACTGAACACTGAAGCTTTCTTT.

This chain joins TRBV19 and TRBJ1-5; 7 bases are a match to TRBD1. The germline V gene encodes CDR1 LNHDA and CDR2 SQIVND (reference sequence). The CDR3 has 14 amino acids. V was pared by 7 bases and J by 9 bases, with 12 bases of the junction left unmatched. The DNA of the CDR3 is TGTGCCAGTACCATGACAGGGCTTGATCGGCCCCAGCATTTT. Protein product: CASTMTGLDRPQHF.

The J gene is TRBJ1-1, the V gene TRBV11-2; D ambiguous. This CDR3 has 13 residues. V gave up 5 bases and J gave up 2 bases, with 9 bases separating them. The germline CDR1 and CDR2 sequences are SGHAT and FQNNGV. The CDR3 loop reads CASSPAINTEAFF. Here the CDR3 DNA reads TGTGCCAGCAGCCCAGCGATTAACACTGAAGCTTTCTTT.

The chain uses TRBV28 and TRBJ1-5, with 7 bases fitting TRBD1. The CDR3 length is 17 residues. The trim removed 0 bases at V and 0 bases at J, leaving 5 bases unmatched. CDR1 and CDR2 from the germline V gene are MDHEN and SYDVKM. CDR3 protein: CASSLWGQLYSNQPQHF. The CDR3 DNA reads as TGTGCCAGCAGTTTATGGGGACAGCTCTATAGCAATCAGCCCCAGCATTTT.

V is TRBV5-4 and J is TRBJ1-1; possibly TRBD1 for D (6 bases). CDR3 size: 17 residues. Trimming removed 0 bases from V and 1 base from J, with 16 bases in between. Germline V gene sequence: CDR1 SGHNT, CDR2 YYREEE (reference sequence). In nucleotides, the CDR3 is TGTGCCAGCAGCTTGGGGGGGCGCCCCCACCAGAACACTGAAGCTTTCTTT. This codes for CASSLGGRPHQNTEAFF.

The CDR3 here is CASSAPPGQGIQETQYF. The CDR3 DNA is TGTGCCAGCAGCGCACCGCCGGGACAGGGGATTCAAGAGACCCAGTACTTC. The J gene is TRBJ2-5, the V gene TRBV9; 10 bases are a match to TRBD1. J gave up 2 bases and V 3 bases, and 10 bases lay outside the gene matches. The CDR3 spans 17 residues. CDR1 is SGDLS and CDR2 is YYNGEE in the germline V gene. The full variable domain, completed using reference TRBV9 and TRBJ2-5, is DSGVTQTPKHLITATGQRVTLRCSPRSGDLSVYWYQQSLDQGLQFLIQYYNGEERAKGNILERFSAQQFPDLHSELNLSSLELGDSALYFCASSAPPGQGIQETQYFGPGTRLLVL.

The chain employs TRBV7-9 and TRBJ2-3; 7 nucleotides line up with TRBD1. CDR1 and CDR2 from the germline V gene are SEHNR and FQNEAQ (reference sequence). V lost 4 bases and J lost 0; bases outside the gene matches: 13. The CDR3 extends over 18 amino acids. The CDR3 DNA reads TGTGCCAGCAGCTCAAGGACAGGCTACCGGTCTAGCACAGATACGCAGTATTTT. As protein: CASSSRTGYRSSTDTQYF.

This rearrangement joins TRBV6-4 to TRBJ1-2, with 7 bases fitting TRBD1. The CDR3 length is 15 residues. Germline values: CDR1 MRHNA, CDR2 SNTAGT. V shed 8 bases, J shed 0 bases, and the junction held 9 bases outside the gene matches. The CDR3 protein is CASSPTGQSNYGYTF. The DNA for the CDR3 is TGTGCCAGCTCCCCAACGGGACAGTCTAACTATGGCTACACCTTC.

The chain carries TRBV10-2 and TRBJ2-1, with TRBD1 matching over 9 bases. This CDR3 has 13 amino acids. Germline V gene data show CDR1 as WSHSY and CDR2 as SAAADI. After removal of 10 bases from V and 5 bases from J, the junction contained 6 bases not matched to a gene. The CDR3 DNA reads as TGCGCCACGAAACAGGGGGCTGACAATGAGCAGTTCTTC. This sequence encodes CATKQGADNEQFF.